What follows are 11 T cell receptor beta chains derived from one specimen sequenced in a study of blood T cell repertoires in COVID-19. The data were produced by immunoSEQ multiplex PCR, yet TCRdb's version contains in-frame clones alone and is incomplete. This sample has around 65,000 clones, with around 77% found just once. The sequencing sample was made of peripheral blood. The receptor source for this set is a man aged 55 to 70 with acute or convalescent COVID-19.

This clone was found a few times. Other DNA variants within this sample encode the same CDR3. The chain combines TRBV18 with TRBJ2-7, with D possibly being TRBD2 (6 bases). Germline V lookup: CDR1 KGHSH, CDR2 LQKENI. V was pared by 3 bases and J by 0 bases, with 6 bases between. The length of the CDR3 is 13 residues. CDR3 sequence reads: CASSPRGSYEQYF. The CDR3 DNA reads as TGTGCCAGCTCACCGCGGGGCTCCTACGAGCAGTACTTC.

This clone appeared many times. The gene calls are TRBV2 and TRBJ1-4; D possibly corresponds to TRBD1 (6 bases). The germline V gene encodes CDR1 SNHLY and CDR2 FYNNEI. This CDR3 is 15 amino acids long. V lost 4 bases and J 3 bases, leaving 12 bases between the germline ends. DNA for the CDR3: TGTGCCAGCAGTGGGCAGGGGTCGGCTAATGAAAAACTGTTTTTT. It encodes CASSGQGSANEKLFF.

V is TRBV19 and J is TRBJ1-1; D remains ambiguous. CDR1 is LNHDA and CDR2 is SQIVND in the germline V gene (reference sequence). V was pared by 4 bases and J by 0 bases, with 15 bases between. The CDR3 loop spans 16 amino acids. CDR3 nucleotide sequence: TGTGCCAGTAGTACCGACAATTTCGGCGTGAACACTGAAGCTTTCTTT. Protein: CASSTDNFGVNTEAFF.

The V and J genes are TRBV11-2 and TRBJ2-6; possible D gene TRBD1, 6 bases. The CDR3 is 19 residues long. The ends were cut back, 6 bases at V and 0 bases at J, with 21 bases in the middle. Germline CDR1 SGHAT, CDR2 FQNNGV. CDR3 sequence reads: CASSSVLDSLISGANVLTF. CDR3 nucleotides: TGTGCCAGCAGTTCGGTTCTGGACAGCTTAATCTCTGGGGCCAACGTCCTGACTTTC.

This chain connects TRBV6-5 to TRBJ2-5, with 9 bases aligning to TRBD1. Losses at the gene ends were 0 bases for V and 5 bases for J; bases not matched to a gene: 7. The CDR3 has 16 amino acids. Per germline, CDR1 MNHEY and CDR2 SVGAGI. CDR3 DNA: TGTGCCAGCAGTTACTCTGTCGACAGGGGGGGGGAGACCCAGTACTTC. Translated, it gives CASSYSVDRGGETQYF.

This chain uses TRBV4-1 with TRBJ2-3, with D maybe TRBD2 (6 bases). V dropped 4 bases and J dropped 6 bases, with 20 bases sitting between them. Germline-derived CDR1 and CDR2 are MGHRA and YSYEKL. CDR3 length equals 16 residues. The CDR3 loop reads CASSRGVSAEKDTQYF. The CDR3 nucleotides are TGCGCCAGCAGCCGCGGGGTTAGTGCTGAGAAGGATACGCAGTATTTT.

The rearrangement uses TRBV5-6 and TRBJ2-3; D may be TRBD1 (7 bases). From germline, CDR1 is SGHDT and CDR2 YYEEEE. The CDR3 runs to 15 residues. V gave up 3 bases and J gave up 2 bases, with 13 bases separating them. CDR3 protein: CASSWRDRFTDTQYF. The CDR3 DNA reads TGTGCCAGCAGCTGGCGGGACAGATTCACAGATACGCAGTATTTT.

This chain links TRBV2 with TRBJ2-1; TRBD2 aligns across 12 bases. Germline V gene lookup returns CDR1 SNHLY and CDR2 FYNNEI. The CDR3 has 14 residues. Germline trimming cut 4 bases from V and 9 bases from J; bases unmatched to any gene: 4. DNA of the CDR3: TGTGCCAGCAGTGGGACTAGCGGGGTTGGTGAGCAGTTCTTC. This codes for CASSGTSGVGEQFF.

This chain joins TRBV11-2 and TRBJ1-2; D is undetermined. Looked up from germline, CDR1 is SGHAT and CDR2 is FQNNGV. V lost 1 base and J 8 bases, leaving 14 bases between the germline ends. CDR3 length: 14 residues. The CDR3 reads CASSLVAGSKGYTF. The CDR3 nucleotides read TGTGCCAGCAGCTTAGTTGCAGGTTCGAAAGGCTACACCTTC. Based on the CDR3 plus reference TRBV11-2 and TRBJ1-2, the full variable domain is EAGVAQSPRYKIIEKRQSVAFWCNPISGHATLYWYQQILGQGPKLLIQFQNNGVVDDSQLPKDRFSAERLKGVDSTLKIQPAKLEDSAVYLCASSLVAGSKGYTFGSGTRLTVV.

This chain uses TRBV27 with TRBJ2-1; TRBD2 matches 14 bases. This CDR3 has 16 residues. CDR1 is MNHEY and CDR2 is SMNVEV in the germline V gene (reference sequence). V lost 3 bases and J lost 6; bases outside the gene matches: 4. CDR3: CASSFPTSGGANEQFF. CDR3 sequence (DNA): TGTGCCAGCAGTTTTCCGACTAGCGGGGGGGCCAATGAGCAGTTCTTC.

The genes are TRBV7-8 and TRBJ2-5; D perhaps matches TRBD1 (5 bases). The CDR3 covers 14 residues. Trimming left V 3 bases short and J 4 bases short, with 12 bases between. Germline V gene sequence: CDR1 SGHVS, CDR2 FQNEAQ. CDR3 loop: CASSFRAGLETQYF. CDR3 in DNA: TGTGCCAGCAGCTTTAGGGCAGGGTTAGAGACCCAGTACTTC.